These 21 T cell receptor beta chains were all obtained from the same sample, sequenced in a study of blood T cell repertoires in COVID-19. Clones were read by immunoSEQ multiplex PCR, and TCRdb kept only the in-frame ones, dropping some. The sample has 200,000 to 300,000 clones; 85% to 90% are singletons. Sequencing input: peripheral blood. Receptors originate from a woman aged 70-85 years with active or convalescent COVID-19.

This sequence joins TRBV9 and TRBJ2-7, with 9 positions matching TRBD1. The germline CDR1 and CDR2 sequences are SGDLS and YYNGEE. Trimming cost V 2 bases and J 3 bases; bases outside gene matches: 6. This CDR3 has 15 residues. The CDR3 nucleotides are TGTGCCAGCAGCGTCTCCGGGACAGGGATCTACGAGCAGTACTTC. Amino acids: CASSVSGTGIYEQYF. The full variable domain, in which reference TRBV9 and TRBJ2-7 provide the parts outside the CDR3, is DSGVTQTPKHLITATGQRVTLRCSPRSGDLSVYWYQQSLDQGLQFLIQYYNGEERAKGNILERFSAQQFPDLHSELNLSSLELGDSALYFCASSVSGTGIYEQYFGPGTRLTVT.

This clone was detected only a few times. This rearrangement joins TRBV10-3 to TRBJ1-2; a weak D match, TRBD1 (5 bases). The germline CDR1 and CDR2 sequences are ENHRY and SYGVKD. The CDR3 spans 16 residues. The V end was cut by 0 bases, the J end by 4 bases, with 15 bases between. The CDR3 region has the DNA TGTGCCATCAGTGAGTCGAGCACCGGGGGGGGCTATGGCTACACCTTC. Translation gives CAISESSTGGGYGYTF.

The rearrangement uses TRBV7-3 and TRBJ2-1; 9 bases agree with TRBD1. The germline V gene has CDR1 SGHTA and CDR2 FQGTGA. With 5 bases clipped from V and 9 bases from J, the junction kept 11 bases outside the gene matches. The CDR3 length is 15 residues. CDR3 sequence: CASSATGGGGVEQFF. The CDR3 DNA is TGTGCCAGCAGCGCCACAGGGGGCGGAGGGGTTGAGCAGTTCTTC.

The chain has TRBV10-1 and TRBJ2-3; TRBD1 might be the D (7 bases). The germline V gene has CDR1 WNHNN and CDR2 SYGVQD (reference sequence). The CDR3 sequence is 15 residues long. V lost 2 bases to trimming and J lost 3 bases, with 12 bases between them. The CDR3 nucleotides are TGCGCCAGCAGTGAGCAACAGGGGAGGACAGATACGCAGTATTTT. Encoded protein: CASSEQQGRTDTQYF.

The chain is built from TRBV7-3 and TRBJ1-2; TRBD1 is a possible D gene (5 bases). The CDR3 length is 14 residues. Germline CDR1 SGHTA, CDR2 FQGTGA. Trimming removed 5 bases at V and 4 bases at J, with 14 bases between. CDR3 bases: TGTGCCAGCAGCCAACCGACAGAGTCCTATGGCTACACCTTC. This sequence encodes CASSQPTESYGYTF.

The V gene is TRBV7-6, the J gene TRBJ2-7; the D is unclear. Germline V CDR1 and CDR2: SGHVS, FNYEAQ. With 5 bases removed from V and 3 bases from J, the gap between germline ends came to 14 bases. The CDR3 length is 14 residues. CDR3 nucleotide sequence: TGTGCCAGCAGCGCCGGGTCCGATAACTACGAGCAGTACTTC. This codes for CASSAGSDNYEQYF.

This chain links TRBV27 with TRBJ2-3; 15 positions agree with TRBD2. CDR1 is MNHEY and CDR2 is SMNVEV in the germline V gene (reference sequence). The CDR3 runs to 17 residues. The junction had 3 bases not matched to a gene; V was cut back by 2 bases and J by 3 bases. CDR3 coding DNA: TGTGCCAGCAGTTTACGGACTAGCGGGGGGGGGACAGATACGCAGTATTTT. Residues: CASSLRTSGGGTDTQYF.

The genes are TRBV6-5 and TRBJ1-2; a weak D match, TRBD1 (5 bases). The CDR3 has 12 amino acids. Germline V CDR1 and CDR2: MNHEY, SVGAGI. The ends were cut back, 9 bases at V and 3 bases at J, with 11 bases in the middle. CDR3 amino acids: CARGGLDYGYTF. CDR3 nucleotides: TGTGCCAGGGGGGGACTTGACTATGGCTACACCTTC.

The chain joins TRBV4-3 to TRBJ2-7, with 8 bases identical to TRBD1. CDR1 is LGHNA, CDR2 YSLEER, per germline. The V and J ends lost 4 bases and 2 bases, in that order; junction bases with no gene match: 7. This CDR3 is 15 amino acids long. The chain's CDR3 is CASSPGQGGPYEQYF. The CDR3 nucleotides read TGCGCCAGCAGCCCTGGACAGGGAGGCCCCTACGAGCAGTACTTC.

This clone came up once. The DNA of the CDR3 is TGTGCCACCAGCAGAGGCGGTAGGATGGGAGCAGGTACGCAGTATTTT. Its translation: CATSRGGRMGAGTQYF. The chain is built from TRBV15 and TRBJ2-3; TRBD2 might be the D (5 bases). Between the trimmed V and J ends, which lost 1 base and 8 bases, there was a span of 19 bases. Germline V CDR1 and CDR2: LNHNV, YYDKDF (reference sequence). The CDR3 totals 16 residues.

With regard to this clone: Within the sample, other DNA sequences also encode this same CDR3. Written as DNA, the CDR3 is TGCGCCAGCAGCTTGGGAGGCAGCTCTGGAAACACCATATATTTT. Its translation is CASSLGGSSGNTIYF. This chain connects TRBV5-1 to TRBJ1-3; D call uncertain. CDR3 length: 15 amino acids. Germline assignment: CDR1 SGHRS and CDR2 YFSETQ. Trimming took off 0 bases at V and 0 bases at J, with 7 bases between the two ends.

The chain links TRBV5-6 to TRBJ2-7; D may be TRBD2 (5 bases). Germline V gene sequence: CDR1 SGHDT, CDR2 YYEEEE. The V and J ends lost 0 bases and 4 bases respectively, with 11 bases between them. The CDR3 is 14 amino acids. The CDR3 sequence is CASSLAGKPYEQYF. The CDR3 bases are TGTGCCAGCAGCTTGGCGGGGAAACCGTACGAGCAGTACTTC.

The CDR3 bases are TGTGCCAGCAGCTTAGCGCGGGATGGAGGGCGCGAGCAGTACTTC. It codes for CASSLARDGGREQYF. The chain has TRBV7-2 and TRBJ2-7; tentatively, D is TRBD2 (6 bases). Deletions cut 0 bases from V and 6 bases from J, with 15 bases between. Germline V lookup: CDR1 SGHTA, CDR2 FQGNSA. This CDR3 spans 15 amino acids.

The V gene is TRBV3-1 (or the pseudogene TRBV3-2), the J gene TRBJ1-1, with a possible D match to TRBD1 (5 bases). Per germline, CDR1 LGHDT and CDR2 YNNKEL (reference sequence). V was trimmed by 1 base and J by 2 bases, leaving 8 bases between them. This CDR3 contains 14 residues. CDR3 in amino acids: CASSQGQGNTEAFF. As DNA, the CDR3 is TGTGCCAGCAGCCAAGGGCAGGGAAACACTGAAGCTTTCTTT.

In DNA, the CDR3 is TGTGCCAGCAGCTTATTACCATCAGGGGGAGGTCAGCCCCAGCATTTT. This codes for CASSLLPSGGGQPQHF. The chain couples TRBV7-2 to TRBJ1-5; 7 bases are shared with TRBD1. The CDR3 runs 16 residues. V shed 2 bases, J shed 6 bases, and the junction held 10 bases outside the gene matches. The germline gives CDR1 SGHTA, CDR2 FQGNSA. Based on the CDR3 plus reference TRBV7-2 and TRBJ1-5, the full variable domain is GAGVSQSPSNKVTEKGKDVELRCDPISGHTALYWYRQSLGQGLEFLIYFQGNSAPDKSGLPSDRFSAERTGGSVSTLTIQRTQQEDSAVYLCASSLLPSGGGQPQHFGDGTRLSIL.

This clone was found a few times. This chain links TRBV5-5 with TRBJ2-2; D call uncertain. V lost 2 bases to trimming and J lost 0 bases, with 8 bases between them. CDR3 length: 15 amino acids. In germline, CDR1 is SGHKS, CDR2 YYEKEE (reference sequence). CDR3: CASSFSGSNTGELFF. In DNA form, the CDR3 reads TGTGCCAGCAGCTTCTCAGGATCGAACACCGGGGAGCTGTTTTTT.

The chain links TRBV3-1 (or the pseudogene TRBV3-2) to TRBJ2-7; D may be TRBD1 (5 bases). Germline CDR1 and CDR2: LGHDT and YNNKEL (reference sequence). There are 14 residues in the CDR3. With 3 bases removed from V and 7 bases from J, the gap between germline ends came to 16 bases. The CDR3 nucleotides are TGTGCCAGCAGCCAGACAGAGGTGATGGGAGAGCAGTACTTC. This gives the protein CASSQTEVMGEQYF.

This sequence joins TRBV20-1 and TRBJ2-5, with TRBD2 matching 12 bases. The CDR3 is made up of 15 amino acids. Germline-derived CDR1 and CDR2 are DFQATT and SNEGSKA (reference sequence). V trimming: 5 bases; J trimming: 1 base; junction bases outside the gene matches: 5. CDR3: CSARGLAGPQETQYF. The CDR3 nucleotides read TGCAGTGCTCGTGGACTAGCGGGACCCCAAGAGACCCAGTACTTC.

The chain recombines TRBV7-2 with TRBJ2-7; tentative D call: TRBD1 (8 bases). The V end lost 4 bases, the J end lost 4 bases, and 17 bases lay between the germline ends. CDR1 and CDR2 from the germline V gene are SGHTA and FQGNSA. The CDR3 is 15 residues long. The DNA for the CDR3 is TGTGCCAGCAGCTCCCACAGGGGGGGTGTATACGAGCAGTACTTC. This codes for CASSSHRGGVYEQYF.

The chain carries TRBV4-1 and TRBJ1-1, with 9 bases lining up with TRBD1. The length of the CDR3 is 15 residues. Losses at the gene ends were 5 bases for V and 10 bases for J; bases not matched to a gene: 14. Germline V gene data show CDR1 as MGHRA and CDR2 as YSYEKL. In nucleotides, the CDR3 is TGCGCCAGCAGCAATCCGGTATTGGGACAGGGCGCAGCTTTCTTT. This codes for CASSNPVLGQGAAFF.

This chain links TRBV7-2 with TRBJ1-2; the D gene is possibly TRBD1 (5 bases). V dropped 5 bases and J dropped 4 bases, with 14 bases sitting between them. The CDR3 runs to 14 residues. CDR1 and CDR2 from the germline V gene are SGHTA and FQGNSA. The CDR3 sequence: CASSPSIDSYGYTF. DNA for the CDR3: TGTGCCAGCAGCCCCTCCATCGACAGCTATGGCTACACCTTC. Combining the CDR3 with reference TRBV7-2 and TRBJ1-2 gives the whole variable domain GAGVSQSPSNKVTEKGKDVELRCDPISGHTALYWYRQSLGQGLEFLIYFQGNSAPDKSGLPSDRFSAERTGGSVSTLTIQRTQQEDSAVYLCASSPSIDSYGYTFGSGTRLTVV.